The present T cell receptor (beta chain) was sequenced within a study of blood T cell repertoires in COVID-19. Whole-study context: PBMCs, B-cell-depleted T cells, or T cells were the source of the cDNA or gDNA that made up the material.

Assay: immunoSEQ multiplex PCR; the TCRdb copy retains only in-frame clones and omits some. The profile shows roughly 190,000 clones, roughly four fifths of them singletons. The germline gives CDR1 KGHSH, CDR2 LQKENI. This CDR3 has 14 residues. Trimming took 4 bases from V and 0 from J, leaving 7 bases between them. The rearrangement uses TRBV18 and TRBJ2-1; possible D gene TRBD2, 6 bases. This receptor was obtained from a woman aged 45-60 years with acute or convalescent COVID-19. Sequenced input: peripheral blood. The CDR3 loop is CASSRDFSYNEQFF. In nucleotides, the CDR3 is TGTGCCAGCTCACGGGACTTCTCCTACAATGAGCAGTTCTTC.